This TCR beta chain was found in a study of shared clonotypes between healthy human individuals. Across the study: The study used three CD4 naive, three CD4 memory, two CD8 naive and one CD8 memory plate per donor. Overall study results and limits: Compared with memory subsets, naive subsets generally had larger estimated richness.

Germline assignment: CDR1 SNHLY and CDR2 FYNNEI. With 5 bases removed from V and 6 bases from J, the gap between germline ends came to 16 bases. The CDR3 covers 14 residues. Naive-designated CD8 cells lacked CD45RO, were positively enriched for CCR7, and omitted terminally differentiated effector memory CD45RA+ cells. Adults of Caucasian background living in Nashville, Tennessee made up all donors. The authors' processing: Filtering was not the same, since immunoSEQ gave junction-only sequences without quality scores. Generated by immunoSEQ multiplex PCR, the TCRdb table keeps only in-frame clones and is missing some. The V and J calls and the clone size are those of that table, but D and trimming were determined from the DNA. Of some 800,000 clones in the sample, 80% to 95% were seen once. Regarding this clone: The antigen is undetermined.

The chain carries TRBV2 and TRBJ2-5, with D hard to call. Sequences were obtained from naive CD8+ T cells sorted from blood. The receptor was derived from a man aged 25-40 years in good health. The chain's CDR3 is CASSPPYLKKTQYF. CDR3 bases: TGTGCCAGCAGTCCCCCGTACCTCAAAAAGACCCAGTACTTC.